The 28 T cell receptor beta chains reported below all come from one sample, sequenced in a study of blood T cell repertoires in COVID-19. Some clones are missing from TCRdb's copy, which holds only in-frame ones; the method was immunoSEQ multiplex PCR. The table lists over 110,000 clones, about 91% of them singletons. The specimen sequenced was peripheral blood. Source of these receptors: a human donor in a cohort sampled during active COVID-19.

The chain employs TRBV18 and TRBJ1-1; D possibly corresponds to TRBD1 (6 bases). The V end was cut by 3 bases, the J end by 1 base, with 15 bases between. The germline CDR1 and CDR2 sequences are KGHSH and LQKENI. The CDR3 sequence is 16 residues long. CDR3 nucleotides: TGTGCCAGCTCACCCCCTCGGGGAGGGGGGAACACTGAAGCTTTCTTT. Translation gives CASSPPRGGGNTEAFF.

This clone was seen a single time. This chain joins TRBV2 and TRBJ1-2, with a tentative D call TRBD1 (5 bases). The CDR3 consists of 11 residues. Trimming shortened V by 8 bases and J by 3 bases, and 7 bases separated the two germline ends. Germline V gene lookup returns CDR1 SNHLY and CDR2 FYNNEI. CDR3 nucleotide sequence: TGTGCCAGCGGCAGGGACTATGGCTACACCTTC. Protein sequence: CASGRDYGYTF.

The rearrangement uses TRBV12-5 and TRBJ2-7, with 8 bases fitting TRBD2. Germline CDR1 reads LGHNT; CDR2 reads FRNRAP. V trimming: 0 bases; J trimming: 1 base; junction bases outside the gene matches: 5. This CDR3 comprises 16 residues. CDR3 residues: CASGLVISGDSYEQYF. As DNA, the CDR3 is TGTGCTAGTGGTTTGGTAATTAGCGGGGATTCCTACGAGCAGTACTTC. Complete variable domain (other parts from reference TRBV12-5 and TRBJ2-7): DARVTQTPRHKVTEMGQEVTMRCQPILGHNTVFWYRQTMMQGLELLAYFRNRAPLDDSGMPKDRFSAEMPDATLATLKIQPSEPRDSAVYFCASGLVISGDSYEQYFGPGTRLTVT.

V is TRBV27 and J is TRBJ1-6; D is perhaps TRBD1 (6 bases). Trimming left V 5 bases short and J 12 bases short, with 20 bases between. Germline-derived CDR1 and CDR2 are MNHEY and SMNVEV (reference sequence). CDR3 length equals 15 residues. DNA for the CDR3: TGTGCCAGCAGTCCTCGTGGGCAGGGGTTGGAACCCCTCCACTTT. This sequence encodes CASSPRGQGLEPLHF.

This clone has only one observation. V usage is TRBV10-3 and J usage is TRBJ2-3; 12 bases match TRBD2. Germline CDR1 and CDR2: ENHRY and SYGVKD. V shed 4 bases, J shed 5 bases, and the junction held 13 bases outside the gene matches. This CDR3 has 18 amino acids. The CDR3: CAISVGTSGFRGGDTQYF. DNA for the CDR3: TGTGCCATCAGTGTGGGGACTAGCGGGTTTCGCGGGGGAGATACGCAGTATTTT.

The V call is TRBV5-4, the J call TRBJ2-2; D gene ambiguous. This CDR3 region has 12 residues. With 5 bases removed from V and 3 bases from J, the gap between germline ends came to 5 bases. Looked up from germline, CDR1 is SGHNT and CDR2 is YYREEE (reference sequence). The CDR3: CASSYYTGELFF. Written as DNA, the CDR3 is TGTGCCAGCAGTTATTACACCGGGGAGCTGTTTTTT. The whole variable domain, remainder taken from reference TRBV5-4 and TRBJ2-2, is ETGVTQSPTHLIKTRGQQVTLRCSSQSGHNTVSWYQQALGQGPQFIFQYYREEENGRGNFPPRFSGLQFPNYSSELNVNALELDDSALYLCASSYYTGELFFGEGSRLTVL.

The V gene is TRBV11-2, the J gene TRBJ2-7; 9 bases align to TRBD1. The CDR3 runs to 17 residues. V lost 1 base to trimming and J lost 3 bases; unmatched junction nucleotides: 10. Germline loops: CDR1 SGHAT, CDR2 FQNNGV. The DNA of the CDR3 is TGTGCCAGCAGCTTAGTGGGCGGGGGACAGGGCGGCTACGAGCAGTACTTC. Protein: CASSLVGGGQGGYEQYF.

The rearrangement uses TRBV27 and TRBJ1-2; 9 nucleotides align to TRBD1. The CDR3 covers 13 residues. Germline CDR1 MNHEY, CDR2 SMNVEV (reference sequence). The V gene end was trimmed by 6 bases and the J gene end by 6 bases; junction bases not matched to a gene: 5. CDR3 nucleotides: TGTGCCAGCAGCGGGACAGGGACCCATGGCTACACCTTC. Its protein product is CASSGTGTHGYTF.

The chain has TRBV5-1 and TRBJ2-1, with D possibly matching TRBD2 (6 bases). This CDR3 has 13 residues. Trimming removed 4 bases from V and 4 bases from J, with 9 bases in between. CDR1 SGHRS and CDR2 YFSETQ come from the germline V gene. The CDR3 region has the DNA TGCGCCAGCAGCCCGGCGGGATACAATGAGCAGTTCTTC. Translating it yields CASSPAGYNEQFF.

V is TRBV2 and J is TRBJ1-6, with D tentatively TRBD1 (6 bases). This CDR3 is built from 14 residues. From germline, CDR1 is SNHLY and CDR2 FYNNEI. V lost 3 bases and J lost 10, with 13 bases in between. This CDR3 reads CASSDGGLASPLHF. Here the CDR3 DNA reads TGTGCCAGCAGTGACGGGGGGCTAGCGTCACCCCTCCACTTT. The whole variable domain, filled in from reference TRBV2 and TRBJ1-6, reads EPEVTQTPSHQVTQMGQEVILRCVPISNHLYFYWYRQILGQKVEFLVSFYNNEISEKSEIFDDQFSVERPDGSNFTLKIRSTKLEDSAMYFCASSDGGLASPLHFGNGTRLTVT.

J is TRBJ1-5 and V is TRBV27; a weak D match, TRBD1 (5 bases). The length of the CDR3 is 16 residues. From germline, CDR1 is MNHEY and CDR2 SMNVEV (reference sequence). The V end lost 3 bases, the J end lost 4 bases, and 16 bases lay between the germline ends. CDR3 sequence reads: CASSLGGARRNQPQHF. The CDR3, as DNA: TGTGCCAGCAGTTTGGGAGGGGCGAGAAGGAATCAGCCCCAGCATTTT.

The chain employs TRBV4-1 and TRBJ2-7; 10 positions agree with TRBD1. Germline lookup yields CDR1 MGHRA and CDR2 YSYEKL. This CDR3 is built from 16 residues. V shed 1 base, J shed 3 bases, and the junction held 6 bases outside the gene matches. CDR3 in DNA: TGCGCCAGCAGCCAAGGGACAGGGGGTTTTTTCTACGAGCAGTACTTC. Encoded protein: CASSQGTGGFFYEQYF.

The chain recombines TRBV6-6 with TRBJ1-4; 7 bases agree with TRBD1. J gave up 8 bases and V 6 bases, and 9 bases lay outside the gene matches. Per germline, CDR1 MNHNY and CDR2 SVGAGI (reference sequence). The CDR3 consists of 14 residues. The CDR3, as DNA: TGTGCCAGCAGGTCGACAGGGCCCGAGGAAAAACTGTTTTTT. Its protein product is CASRSTGPEEKLFF.

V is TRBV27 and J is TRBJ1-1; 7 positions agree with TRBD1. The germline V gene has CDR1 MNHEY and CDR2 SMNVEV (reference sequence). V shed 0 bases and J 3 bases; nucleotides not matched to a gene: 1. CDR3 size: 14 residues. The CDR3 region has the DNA TGTGCCAGCAGTTTATCACAGGGGTACACTGAAGCTTTCTTT. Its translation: CASSLSQGYTEAFF.

The CDR3 bases are TGTGCCAGCAGCTTAGCGACTAGAGAAGGTTTCAATGAGCAGTTCTTC. It is translated as CASSLATREGFNEQFF. The gene calls are TRBV7-8 and TRBJ2-1; a weak D match, TRBD2 (6 bases). V was pared by 0 bases and J by 6 bases, with 15 bases between. Germline V gene sequence: CDR1 SGHVS, CDR2 FQNEAQ. The CDR3 is made up of 16 amino acids.

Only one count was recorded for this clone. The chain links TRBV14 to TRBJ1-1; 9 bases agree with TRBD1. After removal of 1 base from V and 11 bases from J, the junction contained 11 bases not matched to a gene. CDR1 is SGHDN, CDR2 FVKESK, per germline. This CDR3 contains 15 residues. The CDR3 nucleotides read TGTGCCAGCAGCCAAGCAGGACAGGGGCTACATGGGGCTTTCTTT. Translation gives CASSQAGQGLHGAFF. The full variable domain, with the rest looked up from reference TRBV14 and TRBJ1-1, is EAGVTQFPSHSVIEKGQTVTLRCDPISGHDNLYWYRRVMGKEIKFLLHFVKESKQDESGMPNNRFLAERTGGTYSTLKVQPAELEDSGVYFCASSQAGQGLHGAFFGQGTRLTVV.

CDR3 sequence (DNA): TGTGCCAGCAGTTTAACCCAGGGCTTGGAAGCTTTCTTT. Protein product: CASSLTQGLEAFF. The gene calls are TRBV12-3 or TRBV12-4 and TRBJ1-1; TRBD1 is a possible D gene (5 bases). The CDR3 spans 13 residues. Trimming shortened V by 2 bases and J by 8 bases, and 12 bases separated the two germline ends.

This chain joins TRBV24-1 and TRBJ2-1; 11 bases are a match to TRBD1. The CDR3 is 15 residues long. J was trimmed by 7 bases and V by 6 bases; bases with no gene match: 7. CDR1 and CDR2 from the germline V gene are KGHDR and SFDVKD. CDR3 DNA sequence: TGTGCCACCAGTTCGGACAGGGGGCGCCGGAATGAGCAGTTCTTC. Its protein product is CATSSDRGRRNEQFF.

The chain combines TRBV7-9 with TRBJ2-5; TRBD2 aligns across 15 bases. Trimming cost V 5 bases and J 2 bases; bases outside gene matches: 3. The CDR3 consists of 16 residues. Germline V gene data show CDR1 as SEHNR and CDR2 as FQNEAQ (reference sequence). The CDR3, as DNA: TGTGCCAGCAGCCTGGGACTAGCGGGGGGTCAAGAGACCCAGTACTTC. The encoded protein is CASSLGLAGGQETQYF.

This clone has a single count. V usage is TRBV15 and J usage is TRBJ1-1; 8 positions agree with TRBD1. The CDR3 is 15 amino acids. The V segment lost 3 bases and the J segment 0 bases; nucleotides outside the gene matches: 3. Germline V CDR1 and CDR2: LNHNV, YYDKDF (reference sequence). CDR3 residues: CATSSPGGLNTEAFF. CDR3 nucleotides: TGTGCCACCAGCAGTCCAGGGGGCTTGAACACTGAAGCTTTCTTT.

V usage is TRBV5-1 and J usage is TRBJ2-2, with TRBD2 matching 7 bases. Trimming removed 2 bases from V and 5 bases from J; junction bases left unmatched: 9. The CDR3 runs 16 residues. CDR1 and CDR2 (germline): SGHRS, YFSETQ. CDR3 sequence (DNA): TGCGCCAGCAGCTTTACCCAGCGGGGAGGGACCGGGGAGCTGTTTTTT. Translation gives CASSFTQRGGTGELFF.

Written as DNA, the CDR3 is TGTGCCAGCTCACCACCGGTGGCTAGCCGTGAAGAGACCCAGTACTTC. It encodes CASSPPVASREETQYF. V is TRBV18 and J is TRBJ2-5; D possibly corresponds to TRBD2 (5 bases). This CDR3 region has 16 residues. CDR1 is KGHSH, CDR2 LQKENI, per germline. V shed 0 bases and J shed 3 bases, with 14 bases lying between them.

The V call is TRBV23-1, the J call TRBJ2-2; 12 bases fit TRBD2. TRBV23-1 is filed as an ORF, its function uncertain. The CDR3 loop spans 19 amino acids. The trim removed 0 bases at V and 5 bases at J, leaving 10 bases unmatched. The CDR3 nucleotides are TGCGCCAGCAGTCAATCGCCTAGCGGGGGGGCGGCGGGGACCGGGGAGCTGTTTTTT. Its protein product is CASSQSPSGGAAGTGELFF.

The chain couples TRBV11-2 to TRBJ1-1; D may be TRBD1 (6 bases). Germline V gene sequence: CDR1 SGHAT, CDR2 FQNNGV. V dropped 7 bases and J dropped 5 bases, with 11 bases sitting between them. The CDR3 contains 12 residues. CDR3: CASTPQGTEAFF. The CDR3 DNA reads TGTGCCAGCACCCCACAGGGTACTGAAGCTTTCTTT.

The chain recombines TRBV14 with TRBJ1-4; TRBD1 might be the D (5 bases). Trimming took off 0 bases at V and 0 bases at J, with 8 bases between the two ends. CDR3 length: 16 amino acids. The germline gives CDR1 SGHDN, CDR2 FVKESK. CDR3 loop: CASSQETGATNEKLFF. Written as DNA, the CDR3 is TGTGCCAGCAGCCAAGAAACAGGTGCAACTAATGAAAAACTGTTTTTT. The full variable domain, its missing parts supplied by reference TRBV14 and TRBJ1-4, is EAGVTQFPSHSVIEKGQTVTLRCDPISGHDNLYWYRRVMGKEIKFLLHFVKESKQDESGMPNNRFLAERTGGTYSTLKVQPAELEDSGVYFCASSQETGATNEKLFFGSGTQLSVL.

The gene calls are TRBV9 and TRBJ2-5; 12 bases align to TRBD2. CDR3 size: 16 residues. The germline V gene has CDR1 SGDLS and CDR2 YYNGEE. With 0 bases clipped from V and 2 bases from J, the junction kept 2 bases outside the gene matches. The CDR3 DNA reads TGTGCCAGCAGCGTAGCTAGCGGGGGGGCTCAAGAGACCCAGTACTTC. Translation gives CASSVASGGAQETQYF.

CDR3 loop: CASSGGDRGYTEAFF. The CDR3 DNA follows: TGTGCCAGCAGCGGTGGGGACAGGGGTTACACTGAAGCTTTCTTT. The chain links TRBV9 to TRBJ1-1; 10 bases agree with TRBD1. Germline CDR1 and CDR2: SGDLS and YYNGEE. The CDR3 runs to 15 residues. V lost 3 bases to trimming and J lost 3 bases; unmatched junction nucleotides: 5.

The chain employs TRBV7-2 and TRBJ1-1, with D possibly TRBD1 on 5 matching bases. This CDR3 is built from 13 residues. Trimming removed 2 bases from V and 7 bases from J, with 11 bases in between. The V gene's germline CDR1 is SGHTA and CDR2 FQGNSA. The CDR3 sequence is CASSLRGEREAFF. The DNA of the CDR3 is TGTGCCAGCAGCTTACGGGGGGAGCGTGAAGCTTTCTTT. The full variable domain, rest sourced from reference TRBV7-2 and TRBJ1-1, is GAGVSQSPSNKVTEKGKDVELRCDPISGHTALYWYRQSLGQGLEFLIYFQGNSAPDKSGLPSDRFSAERTGGSVSTLTIQRTQQEDSAVYLCASSLRGEREAFFGQGTRLTVV.